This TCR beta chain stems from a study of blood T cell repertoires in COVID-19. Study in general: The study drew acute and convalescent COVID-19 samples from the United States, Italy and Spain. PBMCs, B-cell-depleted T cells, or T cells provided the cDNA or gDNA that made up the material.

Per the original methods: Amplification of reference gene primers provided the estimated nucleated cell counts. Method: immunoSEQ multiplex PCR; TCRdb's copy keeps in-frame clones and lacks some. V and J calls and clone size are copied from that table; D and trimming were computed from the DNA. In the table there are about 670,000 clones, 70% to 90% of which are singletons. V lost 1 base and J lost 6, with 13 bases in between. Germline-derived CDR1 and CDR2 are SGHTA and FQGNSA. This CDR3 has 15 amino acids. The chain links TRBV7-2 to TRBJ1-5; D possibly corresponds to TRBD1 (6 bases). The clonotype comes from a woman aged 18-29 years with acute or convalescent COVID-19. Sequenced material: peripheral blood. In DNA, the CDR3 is TGTGCCAGCAGCTTAGGAAAGGGGGTGCGTCAGCCCCAGCATTTT. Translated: CASSLGKGVRQPQHF.